The clone carrying this T cell receptor beta chain was seen ten or more times. Its target is not known. The CDR3 consists of 15 residues. Trimming removed 2 bases from V and 3 bases from J; junction bases left unmatched: 3. CDR1 and CDR2 from the germline V gene are SGHVS and FNYEAQ. This sample stems from a study of metastatic and nonmetastatic thyroid tumors. Study-level background: From malignant and benign thyroid patients, repertoires in blood and in tumor or nodule tissue were compared. Overall study results and limits: For both blood and tumor, malignant thyroid tumors reportedly showed significantly higher TCR beta diversity than benign nodules did.

Thyroid surgery was preceded by no treatment in any patient. In the source study's methods: Clinicopathological groups of papillary thyroid cancer showed CDR3 differences that were used to build a distant-metastasis classifier. Through MiXCR, TCRdb re-clonotyped the PCR reads. TCRdb's processing, not the authors', yielded these V and J calls. The sample gives approximately 50,000 clones, less than 5% of which show up once; roughly a tenth is in the top ten. This TCR came from a female donor with papillary thyroid cancer or a benign thyroid nodule (not recorded which). Some clones in this sample may be carry-over from other donors' samples. The gene calls are TRBV7-6 and TRBJ2-7; 11 bases agree with TRBD1. The sequenced sample was blood. In nucleotides, the CDR3 is TGTGCCAGCAGCTTAAGGACAGGGGGCTTCTACGAGCAGTACTTC. Translating it yields CASSLRTGGFYEQYF.